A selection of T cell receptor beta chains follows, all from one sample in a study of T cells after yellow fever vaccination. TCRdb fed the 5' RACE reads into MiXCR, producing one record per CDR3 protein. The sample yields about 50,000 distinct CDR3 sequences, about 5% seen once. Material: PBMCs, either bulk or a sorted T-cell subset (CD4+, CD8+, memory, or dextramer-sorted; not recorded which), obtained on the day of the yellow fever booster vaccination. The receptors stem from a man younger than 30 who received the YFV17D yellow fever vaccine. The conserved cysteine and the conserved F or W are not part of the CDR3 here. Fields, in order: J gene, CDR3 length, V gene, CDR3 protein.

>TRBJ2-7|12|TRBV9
ASSASEAVYEQY
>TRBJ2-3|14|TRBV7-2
ASSFLAGSSTNTQY
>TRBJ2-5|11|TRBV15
ATNWGSEETQY
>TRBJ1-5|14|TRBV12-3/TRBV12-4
ASSLGVGVASQPQH
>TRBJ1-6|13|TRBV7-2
ASSLEWTDNSPLH
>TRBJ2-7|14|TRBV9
ASSTGGGRSSYEQY
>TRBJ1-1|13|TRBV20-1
SARDLGGPNTEAF
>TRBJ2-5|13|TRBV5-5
ASSLAGTSGETQY
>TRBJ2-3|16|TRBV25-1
ASSRVSRGTGGTDTQY
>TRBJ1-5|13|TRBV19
ASSIDHRKNQPQH
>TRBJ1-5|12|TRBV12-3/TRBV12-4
ASSLYGSNQPQH
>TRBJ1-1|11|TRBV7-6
ASSRDGYTEAF
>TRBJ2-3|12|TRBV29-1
SVVGRGGTDTQY
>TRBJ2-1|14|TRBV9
ASSPPGTGSYNEQF
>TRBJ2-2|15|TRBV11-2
ASSLRQGTTNTGELF
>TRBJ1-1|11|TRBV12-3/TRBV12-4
ASTPQSGTEAF
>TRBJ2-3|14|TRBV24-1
ATSEPGPAWGDTQY
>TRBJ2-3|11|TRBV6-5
ASSYSAFDTQY
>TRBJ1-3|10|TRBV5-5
ASTHGGNTIY
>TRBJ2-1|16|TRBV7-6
ASSLSGLRDARYNEQF
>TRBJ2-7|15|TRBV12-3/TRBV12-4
ASSLAGLAGVGDEQY
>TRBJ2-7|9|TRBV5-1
ASTGGIEQY
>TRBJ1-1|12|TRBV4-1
ASSQRPLNTEAF
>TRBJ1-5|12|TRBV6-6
ASRGTGVRQPQH
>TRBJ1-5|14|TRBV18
ASSPGTGSPNQPQH
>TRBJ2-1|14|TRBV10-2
ASSSDGGPPLNEQF
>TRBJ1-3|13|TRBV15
ATSPGAVSGNTIY
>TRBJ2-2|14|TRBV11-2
ASSNGRGSGTGELF
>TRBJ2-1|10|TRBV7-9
ASRGQGAGQF
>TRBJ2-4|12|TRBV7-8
ASSAAEAKNIQY
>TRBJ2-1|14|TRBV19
ASSIFAGEIYNEQF
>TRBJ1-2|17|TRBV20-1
SASSGTPGRTSLNYGYT
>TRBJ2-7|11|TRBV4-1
ASSQEQFYEQY
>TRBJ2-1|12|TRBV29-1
SVEARGRLNEQF
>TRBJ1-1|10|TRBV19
ATGAGRTEAF
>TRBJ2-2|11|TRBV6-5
ASSYVLGGELF
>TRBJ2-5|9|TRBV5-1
ASSLEETQY
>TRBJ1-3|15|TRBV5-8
ASSVLWTMASGNTIY
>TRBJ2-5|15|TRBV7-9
ASSPSLRITYQETQY
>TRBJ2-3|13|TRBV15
ATSTAWGDTDTQY
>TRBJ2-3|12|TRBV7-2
ASSLRIGTDTQY
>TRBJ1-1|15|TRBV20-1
SARSRYTGVVNTEAF
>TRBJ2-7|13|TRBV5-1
ASSLETSGLTEQY
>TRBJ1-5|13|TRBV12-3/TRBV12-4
ASSLSPPHNQPQH
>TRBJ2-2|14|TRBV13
ASSPTSGGAPGELF
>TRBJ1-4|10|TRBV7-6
ASSTRGEKLF
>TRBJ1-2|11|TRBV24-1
ATSDRGNYGYT
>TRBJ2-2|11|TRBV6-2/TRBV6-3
ASMTLNTGELF
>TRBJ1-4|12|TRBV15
ATSNDRGPEKLF
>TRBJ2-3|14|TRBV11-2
ASSLRRTLSTDTQY
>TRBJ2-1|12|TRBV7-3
ASSRGGRNNEQF
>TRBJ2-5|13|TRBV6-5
ASSGTRGDKETQY
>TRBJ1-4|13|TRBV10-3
AISERGANREKLF
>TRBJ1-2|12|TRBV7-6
ASSPRGPGYGYT